What follows are 20 T cell receptor beta chains derived from one specimen sequenced in a study of T cell clonality in common variable immunodeficiency. Notes on the study in general: Reportedly, TCR beta sequences from common variable immunodeficiency showed fewer deletions and N-nucleotide insertions.

These TCRs' antigens remain unknown. Measured with immunoSEQ multiplex PCR; TCRdb has only the in-frame clones, and not every one. Altogether about 19,000 clones were found in the sample, and no singletons occur. Specimen: peripheral blood mononuclear cells. These receptors came from a human donor with common variable immunodeficiency.

This clone was picked up a small number of times. The read ends 3 residues shy of where the CDR3 ends; the end is completed using the germline J gene. The V call is TRBV2, the J call TRBJ2-5; 10 bases are shared with TRBD2. Germline CDR1 SNHLY, CDR2 FYNNEI. Trimming at V came to 7 bases and at J to 4 bases, leaving 9 bases not matched to a gene. This CDR3 region has 15 residues. This CDR3 reads CASNKLLAGLETQYF. The covered CDR3 bases are TGTGCCAGCAACAAACTACTAGCGGGATTAGAGACC.

This clone has more than one count but fewer than ten. Read coverage stops 3 residues before the CDR3 terminus; the germline J gene supplies the remainder. The V call is TRBV7-9, the J call TRBJ1-6, with 7 bases aligning to TRBD1. V dropped 4 bases and J dropped 8; count of bases not matched to a gene: 5. The CDR3 consists of 14 residues. CDR1 and CDR2 from the germline V gene are SEHNR and FQNEAQ (reference sequence). The DNA read from the CDR3 is TGTGCCAGCAGCTACGGGACAGTCTATTCACCC. Translating it yields CASSYGTVYSP. The CDR3 reads in full as CASSYGTVYSPLHF. The whole variable domain, remainder taken from reference TRBV7-9 and TRBJ1-6, is DTGVSQNPRHKITKRGQNVTFRCDPISEHNRLYWYRQTLGQGPEFLTYFQNEAQLEKSRLLSDRFSAERPKGSFSTLEIQRTEQGDSAMYLCASSYGTVYSPLHFGNGTRLTVT.

Note on this clone: The DNA ends 3 residues before the CDR3 does, and the rest of the CDR3 is filled in from the germline J gene. This sample also contains other DNA sequences that code for the same CDR3. J is TRBJ1-4 and V is TRBV19, with 7 nucleotides matching TRBD1. This CDR3 has 16 residues. The V gene end was trimmed by 7 bases and the J gene end by 8 bases; junction bases not matched to a gene: 16. CDR1 is LNHDA, CDR2 SQIVND, per germline (reference sequence). CDR3 bases read: TGTGCCAGTATGGTGGGACAGAACAGGTTTGGGGAAAAA. This translates into CASMVGQNRFGEK. The complete CDR3 reads CASMVGQNRFGEKLFF.

In regard to this clone: Read sequence stops 3 residues before the CDR3 end, and the germline J gene provides the missing end. V usage is TRBV7-2 and J usage is TRBJ2-2; 7 bases fit TRBD1. Germline V gene lookup returns CDR1 SGHTA and CDR2 FQGNSA. This CDR3 spans 15 amino acids. Trimming cost V 6 bases and J 6 bases; bases outside gene matches: 10. CDR3 DNA, as far as it was read: TGTGCCAGCAGGCAGAGGGGGCCGAGCGCCGGGGAG. This translates into CASRQRGPSAGE. The whole CDR3 sequence reads CASRQRGPSAGELFF.

A few counts support this clone. The read halts 3 residues ahead of the CDR3 end, with the missing end drawn from the germline J gene. The V and J genes are TRBV19 and TRBJ1-2; 9 bases map to TRBD1. The CDR3 loop spans 15 amino acids. Germline CDR1 LNHDA, CDR2 SQIVND (reference sequence). V lost 6 bases to trimming and J lost 2 bases; unmatched junction nucleotides: 7. CDR3 sequence: CASRLGTGLNYGYTF. The CDR3 bases that were read are TGTGCCAGTAGGCTCGGGACAGGGTTAAACTATGGC. Complete variable domain (other parts from reference TRBV19 and TRBJ1-2): DGGITQSPKYLFRKEGQNVTLSCEQNLNHDAMYWYRQDPGQGLRLIYYSQIVNDFQKGDIAEGYSVSREKKESFPLTVTSAQKNPTAFYLCASRLGTGLNYGYTFGSGTRLTVV.

Regarding this clone: The read stops 3 residues short of the end of the CDR3; the missing end is completed from the germline J gene. The rearrangement links TRBV19 to TRBJ1-2; no reliable D call. Germline lookup yields CDR1 LNHDA and CDR2 SQIVND (reference sequence). Trimming pared 5 bases from V and 4 bases from J, leaving 23 bases between. The CDR3 runs to 17 residues. This CDR3 reads CASSPRGGLYFRYGYTF. CDR3 bases read: TGTGCCAGTAGTCCCCGAGGCGGACTCTATTTCCGCTATGGC.

This clone was counted only a few times. The DNA ends 3 residues before the CDR3 does, and the rest of the CDR3 is filled in from the germline J gene. J is TRBJ2-7 and V is TRBV7-2; the match to TRBD1 covers 8 bases. The CDR3 contains 14 residues. V lost 5 bases, J lost 4 bases, and 7 bases stayed unmatched. CDR1 is SGHTA, CDR2 FQGNSA, per germline. The DNA read from the CDR3 is TGTGCCAGCAGCCTCGGGACAGGTCAATACGAG. It yields the protein CASSLGTGQYE. The entire CDR3 protein reads CASSLGTGQYEQYF.

This clone was seen a handful of times. Incomplete CDR3 DNA: TGTGCCAGCAGTACGGACAGAAACATT. Translating it yields CASSTDRNI. The full-length CDR3 reads as CASSTDRNIQYF. The rearrangement uses TRBV6-2 or TRBV6-3 and TRBJ2-4, with D possibly TRBD1 on 6 matching bases. The read gets to within 3 residues of the CDR3 end, and the germline J gene fills in the rest. This CDR3 has 12 residues. Germline V gene sequence: CDR1 MNHEY, CDR2 SVGEGT. Trimming cost V 5 bases and J 6 bases, with 8 bases left between them.

Turning to this clone: The read ends 3 residues shy of where the CDR3 ends; the end is completed using the germline J gene. The chain joins TRBV19 to TRBJ2-7; TRBD2 agrees at 11 bases. V lost 2 bases to trimming and J lost 6 bases; unmatched junction nucleotides: 12. In germline, CDR1 is LNHDA, CDR2 SQIVND (reference sequence). The CDR3 runs 17 residues. The CDR3 region is CASSIRPPGLAGGEQYF. The covered CDR3 bases are TGTGCCAGTAGTATACGGCCCCCAGGGCTAGCGGGGGGCGAG.

Regarding this clone: The CDR3 end is not reached by the read, which stops 3 residues before it; the germline J gene fills it in. This chain uses TRBV30 with TRBJ1-1; D ambiguous. CDR3 size: 13 residues. The V gene lost 0 bases and the J gene lost 5 bases, with 10 bases spanning the gap. Germline values: CDR1 GTSNPN, CDR2 SVGIG (reference sequence). CDR3 DNA (partial): TGTGCCTGGAGTGTTCAGGTGTGGACTGAA. Translating gives CAWSVQVWTE. The whole CDR3 sequence reads CAWSVQVWTEAFF.

This clone turned up a few times. With the read ending 3 residues before the CDR3 end, the germline J gene is used to fill in that end. The chain carries TRBV6-1 and TRBJ2-7, with D possibly matching TRBD1 (6 bases). This CDR3 is built from 15 residues. V dropped 1 base and J dropped 4 bases, with 14 bases sitting between them. Germline V gene lookup returns CDR1 MNHNS and CDR2 SASEGT. CDR3 sequence reads: CASSEDRDIPYEQYF. Partial CDR3 DNA: TGTGCCAGCAGTGAAGATAGGGACATCCCGTACGAG.

There are a few counts of this clone. The read terminates 3 residues ahead of where the CDR3 ends, so the germline J gene completes it. This sequence joins TRBV20-1 and TRBJ2-7; TRBD1 matches 9 bases. Germline-derived CDR1 and CDR2 are DFQATT and SNEGSKA (reference sequence). The CDR3 consists of 13 residues. With V trimmed by 4 bases and J by 2 bases, 3 bases remained unmatched. Partial CDR3 DNA: TGCAGTGCTAACAGGGGGCAAACCTACGAG. Amino acids: CSANRGQTYE. The entire CDR3 protein is CSANRGQTYEQYF.

Comment on this clone: The read halts 3 residues ahead of the CDR3 end, with the missing end drawn from the germline J gene. The chain joins TRBV30 to TRBJ2-7; 12 positions match TRBD2. This CDR3 is 15 amino acids long. Germline-derived CDR1 and CDR2 are GTSNPN and SVGIG (reference sequence). The junction had 7 bases not matched to a gene; V was cut back by 3 bases and J by 4 bases. CDR3 in amino acids: CAWRLRLAGEYEQYF. The CDR3 bases that were read are TGTGCCTGGAGACTAAGACTAGCGGGAGAGTACGAG.

Comments on this clone: The sequenced fragment ends 3 residues before the CDR3 boundary, so the rest is inferred from the germline J gene. The chain is built from TRBV6-2 or TRBV6-3 and TRBJ2-7, with 7 positions matching TRBD2. This CDR3 contains 14 residues. The germline V gene encodes CDR1 MNHEY and CDR2 SVGEGT. With V trimmed by 5 bases and J by 5 bases, 9 bases remained unmatched. The part of the CDR3 DNA that was read is TGTGCCAGCAGTCCTAGCGGAGCCCTGAACGAG. This codes for CASSPSGALNE. The CDR3 in full is CASSPSGALNEQYF.

Comment on this clone: The read ends 3 residues before the CDR3 terminus; that terminus is restored from the germline J gene. The chain is built from TRBV6-2 or TRBV6-3 and TRBJ1-2, with 7 nucleotides matching TRBD1. Trimming at V came to 6 bases and at J to 4 bases, leaving 5 bases not matched to a gene. The germline V gene encodes CDR1 MNHEY and CDR2 SVGEGT. This CDR3 has 13 residues. The CDR3 here is CASRSNRGYGYTF. The CDR3 bases that were read are TGTGCCAGCAGGTCAAACAGGGGCTATGGC.

This clone was recorded many times. Coverage ceases 3 residues before the CDR3 finishes, and the germline J gene fills in the end. The V call is TRBV7-3, the J call TRBJ2-5; 11 positions agree with TRBD2. V gave up 3 bases and J gave up 5 bases; unmatched junction bases: 8. Germline assignment: CDR1 SGHTA and CDR2 FQGTGA. The CDR3 spans 16 residues. The CDR3 sequence is CASSFVISGGAETQYF. CDR3 DNA (partial): TGTGCCAGCAGCTTTGTGATTAGCGGGGGGGCGGAGACC.

To note about this clone: From the germline J gene comes the end of the CDR3, since the read stops 3 residues before it. The rearrangement links TRBV7-9 to TRBJ1-1; the D gene is possibly TRBD1 (5 bases). There are 15 residues in the CDR3. Trimming stripped 1 base from V and 1 base from J, with 10 bases between. CDR1 SEHNR and CDR2 FQNEAQ come from the germline V gene (reference sequence). The CDR3 is CASSLEPGGNTEAFF. The sequenced CDR3 bases are TGTGCCAGCAGCTTAGAGCCCGGGGGGAACACTGAA.

Points on this clone: Coverage ceases 3 residues before the CDR3 finishes, and the germline J gene fills in the end. V and J are TRBV20-1 and TRBJ2-1, with 9 nucleotides matching TRBD2. CDR3 length: 16 residues. Per germline, CDR1 DFQATT and CDR2 SNEGSKA (reference sequence). V lost 0 bases and J lost 8; bases outside the gene matches: 11. The CDR3 DNA, read in part, is TGCAGTGCTAGAGACACCCTGAGTGCGGGAGGGCATGAG. Translated: CSARDTLSAGGHE. The whole CDR3 region reads CSARDTLSAGGHEQFF.

In its sample, this clone was seen a few times. The read falls 3 residues short of the CDR3 end, and the missing part is taken from the germline J gene. The chain links TRBV19 to TRBJ1-1; a weak D match, TRBD1 (5 bases). The CDR3 is made up of 15 amino acids. Germline CDR1 LNHDA, CDR2 SQIVND (reference sequence). Trimming stripped 8 bases from V and 4 bases from J, with 20 bases between. The covered CDR3 bases are TGTGCCAGTTGTACCCCGGGGGGTTGCGTCACTGAA. This sequence encodes CASCTPGGCVTE. The whole CDR3 region reads CASCTPGGCVTEAFF.

Details on this clone: The read ends 3 residues shy of where the CDR3 ends; the end is completed using the germline J gene. The chain links TRBV2 to TRBJ1-5, with 7 bases aligning to TRBD1. CDR3 size: 16 residues. With 4 bases clipped from V and 4 bases from J, the junction kept 10 bases outside the gene matches. CDR1 and CDR2 (germline): SNHLY, FYNNEI. CDR3 sequence reads: CASSVTGTEENQPQHF. The sequenced CDR3 bases are TGTGCCAGCAGTGTAACCGGGACAGAAGAAAATCAGCCC.